What follows is one T cell receptor beta chain and its context. Antigen: not known. These data come from a study of CD8+ T cells in alopecia areata. Once RNA had been extracted, it was reverse transcribed into cDNA to act as the sequencing template. Sequenced by immunoSEQ multiplex PCR; TCRdb stores in-frame clones only, minus some. Of approximately 63,000 clones in the sample, roughly 61% were seen once. Whole-study results and caveats: Against the mouse data, patients shared TCRs less clearly, possibly for HLA reasons.

As part of sample collection, lesional scalp punch biopsies and peripheral blood were taken from alopecia areata patients. T lymphocytes (CD4+ and CD8+) were sorted from PBMCs. Germline V gene lookup returns CDR1 SGHVS and CDR2 FQNEAQ. V was clipped by 7 bases and J by 0 bases; unmatched bases: 9. The CDR3 consists of 17 residues. This clonotype was obtained from a human donor with alopecia areata. This chain connects TRBV7-8 to TRBJ2-2; 9 nucleotides match TRBD2. Sequences were derived from CD8+ T cells sorted from blood, sampled at week 0. As DNA, the CDR3 is TGTGCCAGCATTCCGACTAGCGGTCCCGCGAACACCGGGGAGCTGTTTTTT. It codes for CASIPTSGPANTGELFF. The whole variable domain, filled in from reference TRBV7-8 and TRBJ2-2, reads GAGVSQSPRYKVAKRGQDVALRCDPISGHVSLFWYQQALGQGPEFLTYFQNEAQLDKSGLPSDRFFAERPEGSVSTLKIQRTQQEDSAVYLCASIPTSGPANTGELFFGEGSRLTVL.